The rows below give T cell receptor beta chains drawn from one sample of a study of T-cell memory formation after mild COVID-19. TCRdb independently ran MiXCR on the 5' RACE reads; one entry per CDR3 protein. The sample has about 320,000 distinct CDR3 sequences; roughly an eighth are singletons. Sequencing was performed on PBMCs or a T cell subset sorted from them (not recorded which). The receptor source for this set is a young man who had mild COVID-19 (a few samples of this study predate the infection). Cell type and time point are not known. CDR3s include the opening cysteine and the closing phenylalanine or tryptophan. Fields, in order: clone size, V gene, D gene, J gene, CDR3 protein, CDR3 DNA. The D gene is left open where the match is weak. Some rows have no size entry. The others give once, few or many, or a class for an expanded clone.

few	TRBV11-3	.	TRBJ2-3	CASSLETAGLSDTQYF	TGTGCCAGCAGCTTAGAGACAGCGGGCCTCTCAGATACGCAGTATTTT
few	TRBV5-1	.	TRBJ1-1	CASKGHWNTEAFF	TGCGCCAGCAAGGGACATTGGAACACTGAAGCTTTCTTT
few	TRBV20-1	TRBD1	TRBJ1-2	CSARVRQGAYGYTF	TGCAGTGCTAGAGTACGGCAGGGGGCGTATGGCTACACCTTC
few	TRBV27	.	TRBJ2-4	CASSLSLTLAKNIQYF	TGTGCCAGCAGTTTATCTCTAACTCTAGCCAAAAACATTCAGTACTTC
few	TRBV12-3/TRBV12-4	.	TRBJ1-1	CASIGTGNTEAFF	TGTGCCAGTATCGGGACGGGGAACACTGAAGCTTTCTTT
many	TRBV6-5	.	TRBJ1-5	CASGYPADYNQPQHF	TGTGCCAGCGGGTACCCGGCGGATTACAATCAGCCCCAGCATTTT
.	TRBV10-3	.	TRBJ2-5	CAISALREQETQYF	TGTGCCATCAGTGCTCTCCGAGAACAAGAGACCCAGTACTTC
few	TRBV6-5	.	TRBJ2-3	CASSYSFQDTQYF	TGTGCCAGCAGTTACTCGTTTCAGGATACGCAGTATTTT
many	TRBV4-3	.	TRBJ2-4	CASSPPGGRYRPIAKNIQYF	TGCGCCAGCAGCCCCCCCGGGGGTCGATACCGTCCTATAGCCAAAAACATTCAGTACTTC
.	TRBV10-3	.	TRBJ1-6	CAISEVGENSPLHF	TGTGCCATCAGTGAGGTCGGGGAGAATTCACCCCTCCACTTT
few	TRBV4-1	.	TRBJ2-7	CASSQVGGHEQYF	TGCGCCAGCAGCCAAGTCGGGGGTCACGAGCAGTACTTC
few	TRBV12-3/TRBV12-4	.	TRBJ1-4	CASSSVPGTNEKLFF	TGTGCCAGCAGTTCGGTCCCGGGGACTAATGAAAAACTGTTTTTT
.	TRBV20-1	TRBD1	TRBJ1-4	CSARGQGTNEKLFF	TGCAGTGCTAGGGGACAGGGAACTAATGAAAAACTGTTTTTT
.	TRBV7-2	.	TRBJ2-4	CASSYATRNIQYF	TGTGCCAGCAGTTACGCCACCAGGAACATTCAGTACTTC
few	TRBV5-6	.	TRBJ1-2	CASSLVEGSANYGYTF	TGTGCCAGCAGCTTGGTTGAAGGATCCGCTAACTATGGCTACACCTTC
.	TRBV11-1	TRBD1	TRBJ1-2	CASSHTGDFGYTF	TGTGCCAGCAGTCACACAGGGGATTTTGGCTACACCTTC
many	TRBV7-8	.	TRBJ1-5	CASSPTQDSYNQPQHF	TGTGCCAGCAGCCCCACCCAGGACAGCTACAATCAGCCCCAGCATTTT
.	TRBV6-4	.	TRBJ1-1	CASSEDRNTEAFF	TGTGCCAGCAGCGAAGACAGGAACACTGAAGCTTTCTTT
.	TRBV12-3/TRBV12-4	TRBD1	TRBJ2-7	CASSQSGTGGVEQYF	TGTGCCAGCAGTCAGTCCGGGACAGGGGGGGTCGAGCAGTACTTC
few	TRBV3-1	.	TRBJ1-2	CASSQGTYQGYTF	TGTGCCAGCAGCCAAGGGACCTATCAGGGCTACACCTTC
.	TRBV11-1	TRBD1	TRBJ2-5	CASSTRDREETQYF	TGTGCCAGCAGCACCCGGGACAGGGAAGAGACCCAGTACTTC
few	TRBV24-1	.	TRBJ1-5	CATSDWNQPQHF	TGTGCCACCAGTGATTGGAATCAGCCCCAGCATTTT
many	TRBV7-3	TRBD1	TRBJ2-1	CASSLGTGGNNEQFF	TGTGCCAGCAGCCTAGGGACAGGGGGCAACAATGAGCAGTTCTTC
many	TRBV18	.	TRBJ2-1	CASSPPAGSSYNEQFF	TGTGCCAGCTCACCACCGGCAGGGTCCTCCTACAATGAGCAGTTCTTC
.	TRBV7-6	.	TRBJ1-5	CASSLEWGAQSNQPQHF	TGTGCCAGCAGCTTAGAGTGGGGTGCTCAGAGCAATCAGCCCCAGCATTTT
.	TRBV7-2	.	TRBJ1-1	CASSQGPLNTEAFF	TGTGCCAGCAGCCAAGGACCGCTGAACACTGAAGCTTTCTTT
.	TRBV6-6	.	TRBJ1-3	CASSYSTSGNTIYF	TGTGCCAGCAGTTACTCGACTTCTGGAAACACCATATATTTT
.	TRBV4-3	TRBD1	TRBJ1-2	CASSQGRGTGYYGYTF	TGCGCCAGCAGCCAAGGTCGAGGGACAGGCTACTATGGCTACACCTTC
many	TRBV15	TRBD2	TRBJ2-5	CATSGGVAPKETQYF	TGTGCCACCAGCGGGGGGGTAGCCCCGAAAGAGACCCAGTACTTC
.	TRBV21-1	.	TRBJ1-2	CASSKGGQERGYTF	TGTGCCAGCAGCAAAGGGGGGCAGGAAAGGGGCTACACCTTC
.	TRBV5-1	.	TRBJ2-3	CASSLGGGAKTADTQYF	TGCGCCAGCAGCTTGGGAGGGGGGGCCAAGACGGCAGATACGCAGTATTTT
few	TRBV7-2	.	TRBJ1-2	CASSLERANYGYTF	TGTGCCAGCAGCTTAGAGAGAGCTAACTATGGCTACACCTTC
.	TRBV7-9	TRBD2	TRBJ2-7	CASSATSGAYEQYF	TGTGCCAGCAGCGCGACTAGCGGGGCCTACGAGCAGTACTTC
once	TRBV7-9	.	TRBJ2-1	CASSLGGGYEQFF	TGTGCCAGCAGCTTAGGGGGGGGCTATGAGCAGTTCTTC
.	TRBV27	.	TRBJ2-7	CASSNRATREQYF	TGTGCCAGCAGTAATCGGGCCACAAGGGAGCAGTACTTC
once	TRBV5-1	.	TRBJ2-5	CASSFFGQGQETQYF	TGCGCCAGCAGCTTTTTCGGGCAGGGTCAAGAGACCCAGTACTTC
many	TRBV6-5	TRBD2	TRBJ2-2	CASSLAGGRSGELFF	TGTGCCAGCAGCCTAGCGGGGGGGCGCAGCGGGGAGCTGTTTTTT
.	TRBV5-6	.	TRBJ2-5	CASSLERSFQETQYF	TGTGCCAGCAGCTTGGAGAGGTCATTTCAAGAGACCCAGTACTTC
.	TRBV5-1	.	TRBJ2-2	CASSWGDSSITGELFF	TGCGCCAGCAGCTGGGGGGACAGCTCCATAACCGGGGAGCTGTTTTTT
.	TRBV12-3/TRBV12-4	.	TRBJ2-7	CASRRQESSYEQYF	TGTGCCAGCAGGCGACAGGAGAGCTCCTACGAGCAGTACTTC
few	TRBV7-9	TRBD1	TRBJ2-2	CASSSPGQGATGELFF	TGTGCCAGCAGCTCACCGGGACAGGGGGCAACCGGGGAGCTGTTTTTT
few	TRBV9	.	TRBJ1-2	CASSVFGEGRGYTF	TGTGCCAGCAGCGTATTCGGAGAGGGTCGCGGCTACACCTTC
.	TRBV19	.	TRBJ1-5	CASSIRGGGQPQHF	TGTGCCAGTAGTATTCGGGGAGGAGGACAGCCCCAGCATTTT
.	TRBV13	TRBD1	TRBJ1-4	CASSSNRGTNEKLFF	TGTGCCAGCAGCTCCAACAGGGGAACTAATGAAAAACTGTTTTTT
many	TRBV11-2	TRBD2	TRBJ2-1	CASSLAWTSGGARSYNEQFF	TGTGCCAGCAGCTTAGCTTGGACTAGCGGGGGGGCGAGGTCCTACAATGAGCAGTTCTTC
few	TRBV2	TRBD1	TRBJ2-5	CASSLETGQETQYF	TGTGCCAGCAGTTTAGAGACAGGGCAAGAGACCCAGTACTTC
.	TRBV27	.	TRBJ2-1	CASRHIRRGGLVFGRDYNERFF	TGTGCCAGCAGGCATATAAGACGTGGGGGCCTAGTGTTTGGCCGGGACTACAATGAGCGGTTCTTC
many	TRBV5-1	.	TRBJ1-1	CASSARGAISEAFF	TGCGCCAGCAGCGCCCGGGGGGCGATTTCTGAAGCTTTCTTT